The 2 T cell receptor beta chains listed next were all sequenced from one sample in a study of CD8 T cells in Susac syndrome. The authors reverse transcribed roughly 0.5 to 1 ug RNA with random hexamers. TCRdb passed the immunoSEQ multiplex PCR reads through MiXCR, listing each CDR3 protein once. Here the sample spans fewer than 250,000 distinct CDR3 sequences, about 94% being singletons. The specimen was CD8+ T cells from PBMCs. These receptors were taken from a human donor with multiple sclerosis.

The chain combines TRBV2 with TRBJ2-6; TRBD1 or TRBD2 may be the D gene (5 bases each). V was shortened by 7 bases and J by 4 bases, with 14 bases between the two germline ends. This CDR3 contains 15 residues. Looked up from germline, CDR1 is SNHLY and CDR2 is FYNNEI. CDR3 nucleotide sequence: TGTGCCAGCATGGGGGAAATTCTCGGGGCCAACGTCCTGACTTTC. As protein: CASMGEILGANVLTF.

This clonotype was counted a single time. The chain combines TRBV20-1 with TRBJ2-3, with 7 bases identical to TRBD1. The V gene end was trimmed by 1 base and the J gene end by 6 bases; junction bases not matched to a gene: 19. CDR3 length: 18 residues. Germline CDR1 and CDR2: DFQATT and SNEGSKA (reference sequence). CDR3 in DNA: TGCAGTGCTAGAGCTTTAAGGGACAGCAATCCCCGAAGTGATACGCAGTATTTT. It encodes CSARALRDSNPRSDTQYF.